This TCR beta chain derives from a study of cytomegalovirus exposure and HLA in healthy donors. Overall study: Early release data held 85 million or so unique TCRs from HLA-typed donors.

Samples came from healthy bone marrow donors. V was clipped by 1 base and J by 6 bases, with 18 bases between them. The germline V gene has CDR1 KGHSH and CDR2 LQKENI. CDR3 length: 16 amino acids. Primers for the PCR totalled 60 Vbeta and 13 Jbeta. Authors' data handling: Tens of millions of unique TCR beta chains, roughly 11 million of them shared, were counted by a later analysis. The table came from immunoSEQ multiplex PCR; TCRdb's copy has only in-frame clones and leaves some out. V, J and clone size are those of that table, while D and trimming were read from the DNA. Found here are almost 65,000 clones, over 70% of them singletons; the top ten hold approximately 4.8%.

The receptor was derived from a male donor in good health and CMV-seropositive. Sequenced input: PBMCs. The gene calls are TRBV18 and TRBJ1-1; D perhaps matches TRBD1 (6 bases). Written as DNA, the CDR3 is TGTGCCAGCTCACCACTTGGTGCAGGGGTACCCTCTGAAGCTTTCTTT. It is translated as CASSPLGAGVPSEAFF.